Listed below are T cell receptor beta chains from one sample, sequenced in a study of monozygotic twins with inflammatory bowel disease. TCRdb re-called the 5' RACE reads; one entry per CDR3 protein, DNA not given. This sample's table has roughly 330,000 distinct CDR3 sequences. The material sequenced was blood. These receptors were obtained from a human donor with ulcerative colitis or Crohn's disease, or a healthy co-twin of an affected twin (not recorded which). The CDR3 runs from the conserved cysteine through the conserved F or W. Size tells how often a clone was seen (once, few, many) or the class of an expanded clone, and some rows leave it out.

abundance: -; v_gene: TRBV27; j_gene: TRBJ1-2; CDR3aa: CASSFVGGGGYGYTF
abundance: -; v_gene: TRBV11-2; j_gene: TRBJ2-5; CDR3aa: CASSPYGTGIQETQYF
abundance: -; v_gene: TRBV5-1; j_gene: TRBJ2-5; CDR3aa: CASSRLGAETQYF
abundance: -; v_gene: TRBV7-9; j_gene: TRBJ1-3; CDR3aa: CASSSAGTEAGNTIYF
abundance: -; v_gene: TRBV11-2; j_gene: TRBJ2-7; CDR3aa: CASSLRGTSQGGSEQYF
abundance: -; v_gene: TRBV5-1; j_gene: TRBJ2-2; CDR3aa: CASSPLPLSTGELFF
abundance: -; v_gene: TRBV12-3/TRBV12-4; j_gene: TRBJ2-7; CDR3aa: CASTPGGSSYEQYF
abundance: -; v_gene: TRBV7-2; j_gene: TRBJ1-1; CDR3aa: CASSPTSDRGTEAFF
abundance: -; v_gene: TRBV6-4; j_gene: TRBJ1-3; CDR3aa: CASMRIKGSSGNTIYF
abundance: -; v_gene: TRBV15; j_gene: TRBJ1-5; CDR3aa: CATSRVGDREYSNQPQHF
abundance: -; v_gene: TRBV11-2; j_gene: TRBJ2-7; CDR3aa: CASSQNLYEQYF
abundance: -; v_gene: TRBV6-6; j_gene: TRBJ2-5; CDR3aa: CASSSTGDTQTQYF
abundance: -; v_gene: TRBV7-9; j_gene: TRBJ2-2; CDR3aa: CASSSETGTSGELFF
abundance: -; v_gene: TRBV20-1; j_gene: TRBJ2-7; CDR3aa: CSARDMGSESYEQYF
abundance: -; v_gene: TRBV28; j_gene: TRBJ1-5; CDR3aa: CASSSEGLWNQPQHF
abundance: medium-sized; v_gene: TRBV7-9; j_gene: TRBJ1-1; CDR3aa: CASSLGGASEAFF
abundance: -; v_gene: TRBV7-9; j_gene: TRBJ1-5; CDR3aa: CASSLGATNQPQHF
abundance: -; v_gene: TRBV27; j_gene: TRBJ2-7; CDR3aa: CASSRGGTLIYEQYF
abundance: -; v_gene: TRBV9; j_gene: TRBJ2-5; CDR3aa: CASSLTGGGETQYF
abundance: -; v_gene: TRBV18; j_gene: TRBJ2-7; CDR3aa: CASSPSKSSYEQYF
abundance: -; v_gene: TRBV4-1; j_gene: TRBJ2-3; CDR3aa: CASSQPGQFRMDTQYF
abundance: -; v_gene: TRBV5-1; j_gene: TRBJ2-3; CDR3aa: CASSINSGQNGDTQYF
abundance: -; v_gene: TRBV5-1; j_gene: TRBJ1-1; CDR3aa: CASSLIDGGGDAFF